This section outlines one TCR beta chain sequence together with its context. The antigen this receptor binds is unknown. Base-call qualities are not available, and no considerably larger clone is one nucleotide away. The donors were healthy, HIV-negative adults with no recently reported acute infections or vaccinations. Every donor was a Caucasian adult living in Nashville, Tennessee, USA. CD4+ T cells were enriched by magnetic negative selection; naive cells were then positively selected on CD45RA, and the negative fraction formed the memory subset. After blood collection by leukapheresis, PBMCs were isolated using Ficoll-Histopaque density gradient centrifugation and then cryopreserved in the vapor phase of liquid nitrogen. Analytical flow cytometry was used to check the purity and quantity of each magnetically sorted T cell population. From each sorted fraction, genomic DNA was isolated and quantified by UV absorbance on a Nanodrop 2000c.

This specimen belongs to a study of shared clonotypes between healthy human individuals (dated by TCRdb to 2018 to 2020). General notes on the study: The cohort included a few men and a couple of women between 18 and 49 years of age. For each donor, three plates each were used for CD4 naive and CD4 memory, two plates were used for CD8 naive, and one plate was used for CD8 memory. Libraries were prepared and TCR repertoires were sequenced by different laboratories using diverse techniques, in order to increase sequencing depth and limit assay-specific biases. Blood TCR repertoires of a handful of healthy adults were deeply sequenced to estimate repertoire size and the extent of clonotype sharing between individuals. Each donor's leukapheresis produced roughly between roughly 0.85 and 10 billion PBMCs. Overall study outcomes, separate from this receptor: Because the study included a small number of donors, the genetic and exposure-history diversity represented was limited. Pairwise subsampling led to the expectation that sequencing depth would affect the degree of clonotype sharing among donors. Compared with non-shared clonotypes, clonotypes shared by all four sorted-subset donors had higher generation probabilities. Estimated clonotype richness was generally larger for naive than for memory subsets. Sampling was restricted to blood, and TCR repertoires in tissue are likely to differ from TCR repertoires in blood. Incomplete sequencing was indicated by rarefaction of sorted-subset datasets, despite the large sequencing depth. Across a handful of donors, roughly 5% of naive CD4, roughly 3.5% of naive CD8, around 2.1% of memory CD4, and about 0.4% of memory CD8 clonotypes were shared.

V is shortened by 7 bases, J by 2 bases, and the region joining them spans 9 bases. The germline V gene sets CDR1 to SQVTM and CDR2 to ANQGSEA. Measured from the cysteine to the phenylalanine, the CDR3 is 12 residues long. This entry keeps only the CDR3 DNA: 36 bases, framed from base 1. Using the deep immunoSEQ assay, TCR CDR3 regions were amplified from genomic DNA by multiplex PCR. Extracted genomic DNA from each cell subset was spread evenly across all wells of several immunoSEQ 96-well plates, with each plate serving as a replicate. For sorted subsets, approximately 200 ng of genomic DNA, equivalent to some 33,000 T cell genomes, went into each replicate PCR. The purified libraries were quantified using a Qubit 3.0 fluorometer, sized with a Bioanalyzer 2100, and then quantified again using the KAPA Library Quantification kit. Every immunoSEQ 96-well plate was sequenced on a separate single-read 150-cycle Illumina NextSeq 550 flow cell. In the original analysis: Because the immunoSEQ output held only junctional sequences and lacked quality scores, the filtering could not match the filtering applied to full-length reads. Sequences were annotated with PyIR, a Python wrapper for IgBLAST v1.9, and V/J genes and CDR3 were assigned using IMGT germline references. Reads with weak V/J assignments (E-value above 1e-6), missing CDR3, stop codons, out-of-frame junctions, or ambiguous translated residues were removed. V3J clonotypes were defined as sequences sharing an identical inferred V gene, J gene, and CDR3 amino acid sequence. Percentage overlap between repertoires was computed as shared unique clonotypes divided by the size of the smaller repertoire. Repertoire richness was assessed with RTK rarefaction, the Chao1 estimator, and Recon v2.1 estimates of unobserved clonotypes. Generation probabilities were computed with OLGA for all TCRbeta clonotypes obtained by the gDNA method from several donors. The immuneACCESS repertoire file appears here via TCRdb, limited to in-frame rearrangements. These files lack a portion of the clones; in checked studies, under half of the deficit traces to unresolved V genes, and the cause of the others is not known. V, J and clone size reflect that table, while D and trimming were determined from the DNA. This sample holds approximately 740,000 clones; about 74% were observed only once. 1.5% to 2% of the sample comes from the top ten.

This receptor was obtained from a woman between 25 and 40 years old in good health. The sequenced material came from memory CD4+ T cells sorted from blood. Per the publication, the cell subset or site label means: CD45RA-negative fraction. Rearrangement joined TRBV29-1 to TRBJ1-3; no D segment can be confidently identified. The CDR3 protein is CSGISTGNTIYF. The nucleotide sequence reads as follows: TGCAGCGGTATATCAACTGGAAACACCATATATTTT. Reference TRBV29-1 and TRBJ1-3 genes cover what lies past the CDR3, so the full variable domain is SAVISQKPSRDICQRGTSLTIQCQVDSQVTMMFWYRQQPGQSLTLIATANQGSEATYESGFVIDKFPISRPNLTFSTLTVSNMSPEDSSIYLCSGISTGNTIYFGEGSWLTVV.